This entry features one TCR beta chain sequence. The entry originates in a study of blood T cell repertoires in COVID-19. The assay was immunoSEQ multiplex PCR, and TCRdb's table has in-frame clones only and misses some. The sample has roughly 150,000 clones; 80% to 90% are singletons. The V gene lost 3 bases and the J gene lost 4 bases, with 6 bases spanning the gap. Germline-derived CDR1 and CDR2 are LNHDA and SQIVND (reference sequence). This CDR3 has 13 residues. Material: peripheral blood. The receptor was isolated from a woman in her thirties or forties with acute or convalescent COVID-19. This chain connects TRBV19 to TRBJ1-4; TRBD1 is a possible D gene (5 bases). The CDR3 is CASSIRVNEKLFF. The CDR3 DNA is TGTGCCAGTAGTATCAGGGTTAATGAAAAACTGTTTTTT. Supplemented by reference TRBV19 and TRBJ1-4, the full variable domain reads DGGITQSPKYLFRKEGQNVTLSCEQNLNHDAMYWYRQDPGQGLRLIYYSQIVNDFQKGDIAEGYSVSREKKESFPLTVTSAQKNPTAFYLCASSIRVNEKLFFGSGTQLSVL.